The 27 T cell receptor beta chains presented below share a single source sample, sequenced in a study of post-analysis software for immune sequencing data. Libraries were made from TCR beta cDNA, and they carried unique molecular identifiers. TCRdb redid the calling of the PCR reads with MiXCR, one entry per CDR3 protein. The sample lists 150,000 to 200,000 distinct CDR3 sequences, around 28% occurring once. Their antigens are not known. Overall study results and limits: Comparison of patients with controls showed five TRBV segments more frequent in patients, TRBV5-6, TRBV5-1 and TRBV20-1 among them.

Sequenced sample: blood. The receptors here all came from a girl aged 10 to 17 with multiple sclerosis.

J is TRBJ2-1 and V is TRBV29-1; weak D call: TRBD1 (6 bases). Trimming took off 6 bases at V and 5 bases at J, with 17 bases between the two ends. The germline V gene encodes CDR1 SQVTM and CDR2 ANQGSEA. This CDR3 has 14 amino acids. The CDR3 sequence: CSVDGTLVNNEQFF. CDR3 sequence (DNA): TGCAGCGTCGATGGGACACTGGTTAACAATGAGCAGTTCTTC.

As concerns this clonotype: Just one base apart from a much larger clone, this may be a read error. V and J are TRBV15 and TRBJ1-5; no clear D. The CDR3 is made up of 15 amino acids. Germline V gene sequence: CDR1 LNHNV, CDR2 YYDKDF (reference sequence). The CDR3 region has the DNA TGTGCCACCTGCAGAGATCATGGTGGGAATCAGCCCCAGCATTTT. It is translated as CATCRDHGGNQPQHF.

This clonotype was seen at least ten times. V and J are TRBV12-3 or TRBV12-4 and TRBJ1-2; TRBD1 matches at 7 bases. Losses at the gene ends were 5 bases for V and 8 bases for J; bases not matched to a gene: 11. This CDR3 has 14 amino acids. The CDR3 coding sequence is TGTGCCAGCAGTCCAACAGGGACAGCGAAGGGCTACACCTTC. It encodes CASSPTGTAKGYTF.

This clonotype has at least ten counts. One end of the junction varies from germline; a read error may be responsible. The rearrangement joins TRBV6-5 to TRBJ2-7; 7 bases map to TRBD1. The CDR3 totals 17 residues. CDR1 is MNHEY and CDR2 is SVGAGI in the germline V gene. The chain's CDR3 is CASSDSGRAGGIYEQYF. As DNA, the CDR3 is TGTGCCAGCAGTGACTCGGGTCGGGCAGGGGGAATTTACGAGCAGTACTTC.

This clonotype was seen repeatedly, ten times or more. The chain is built from TRBV6-1 and TRBJ2-3; D ambiguous. This CDR3 is built from 12 residues. CDR1 is MNHNS, CDR2 SASEGT, per germline. Trimming left V 8 bases short and J 6 bases short, with 12 bases between. The CDR3 nucleotides read TGTGCCAGCCGCCCGAAGCGCGATACGCAGTATTTT. Translation gives CASRPKRDTQYF.

This clonotype appeared a few times. The V and J genes are TRBV5-1 and TRBJ2-3; D might be TRBD2 (6 bases). This CDR3 contains 14 residues. The V gene's germline CDR1 is SGHRS and CDR2 YFSETQ. V was cut by 0 bases and J by 8 bases, with 13 bases left in between. CDR3: CASSLAQQGGTQYF. The CDR3 nucleotides read TGCGCCAGCAGCTTGGCCCAGCAGGGAGGTACGCAGTATTTT.

This clonotype came up many times. The chain joins TRBV7-2 to TRBJ2-2; no clear D gene. The CDR3 is 16 amino acids. V was cut by 1 base and J by 0 bases, with 9 bases left in between. Germline V gene data show CDR1 as SGHTA and CDR2 as FQGNSA. This chain's CDR3 is CASSLVPDANTGELFF. For the CDR3, the DNA is TGTGCCAGCAGCTTAGTCCCGGACGCGAACACCGGGGAGCTGTTTTTT.

This clonotype was recorded a few times. The chain is built from TRBV20-1 and TRBJ1-4; D is undetermined. V was pared by 5 bases and J by 7 bases, with 14 bases between. Germline V gene lookup returns CDR1 DFQATT and CDR2 SNEGSKA (reference sequence). The CDR3 loop spans 13 amino acids. The CDR3 loop is CSAHHRYGEKLFF. The CDR3, as DNA: TGCAGTGCTCACCACCGGTACGGTGAAAAACTGTTTTTT.

Points on this clonotype: A read error is possible here, since a much larger clone lies one base away. The rearrangement links TRBV27 to TRBJ2-5; TRBD1 matches at 8 bases. This CDR3 comprises 14 residues. Germline V gene lookup returns CDR1 MNHEY and CDR2 SMNVEV (reference sequence). The trim removed 7 bases at V and 13 bases at J, leaving 17 bases unmatched. CDR3 sequence: CASTFTGGSHERYF. The CDR3 bases are TGTGCCAGCACCTTTACAGGGGGTTCGCACGAGCGGTACTTC.

V gene TRBV2 combines with J gene TRBJ2-7; TRBD1 agrees at 9 bases. This CDR3 has 13 amino acids. CDR1 SNHLY and CDR2 FYNNEI come from the germline V gene. V dropped 6 bases and J dropped 9; count of bases not matched to a gene: 9. This CDR3 reads CASSAGTGTGQYF. The CDR3 nucleotides read TGTGCCAGCAGCGCCGGGACAGGGACTGGGCAGTACTTC.

This clonotype was counted a few times. V usage is TRBV7-2 and J usage is TRBJ2-5, with TRBD2 matching over 9 bases. CDR1 is SGHTA, CDR2 FQGNSA, per germline. CDR3 length: 14 amino acids. With 5 bases clipped from V and 3 bases from J, the junction kept 4 bases outside the gene matches. This CDR3 is CASSRLAGKETQYF. The DNA for the CDR3 is TGTGCCAGCAGCCGCCTAGCGGGAAAAGAGACCCAGTACTTC.

At least ten counts were recorded for this clonotype. This chain joins TRBV7-9 and TRBJ2-6; D remains unclear. The CDR3 is 14 amino acids. Trimming shortened V by 1 base and J by 4 bases, and 5 bases separated the two germline ends. Looked up from germline, CDR1 is SEHNR and CDR2 is FQNEAQ (reference sequence). The CDR3 protein is CASSLESGANVLTF. The CDR3 DNA follows: TGTGCCAGCAGCTTAGAGTCCGGGGCCAACGTCCTGACTTTC.

About this clonotype: A read error may explain this, as a much larger clone is one base away. The chain recombines TRBV9 with TRBJ2-5, with 8 nucleotides matching TRBD1. The CDR3 sequence is 15 residues long. Germline values: CDR1 SGDLS, CDR2 YYNGEE. J was trimmed by 11 bases and V by 3 bases; bases with no gene match: 15. In nucleotides, the CDR3 is TGTGCCAGCAGCGCCAGACAGGGGCGAAACTACGTGCAGTACTTC. Encoded protein: CASSARQGRNYVQYF.

The chain is built from TRBV20-1 and TRBJ2-3, with 10 bases aligning to TRBD2. The CDR3 is 15 amino acids. Germline V CDR1 and CDR2: DFQATT, SNEGSKA (reference sequence). J lost 4 bases, V lost 5 bases, and 9 bases had no gene match. The DNA for the CDR3 is TGCAGTGCTCCCCGGACTAGCGGATACGCAGATACGCAGTATTTT. It encodes CSAPRTSGYADTQYF.

This clonotype was picked up many times. V gene TRBV4-1 combines with J gene TRBJ1-2; D is unresolved. In germline, CDR1 is MGHRA, CDR2 YSYEKL. The CDR3 length is 20 residues. Trimming cost V 4 bases and J 5 bases, with 32 bases left between them. The CDR3 region has the DNA TGCGCCAGCAGCCGTACTGGTTACGGTTCTGAGTTAAATACCCATTATGGCTACACCTTC. It yields the protein CASSRTGYGSELNTHYGYTF.

The chain has TRBV5-4 and TRBJ1-4; D gene uncertain. This CDR3 has 18 amino acids. Germline V lookup: CDR1 SGHNT, CDR2 YYREEE (reference sequence). V lost 2 bases, J lost 0 bases, and 17 bases lay in between. The CDR3 loop reads CASSLDVEDPATNEKLFF. The CDR3 DNA is TGTGCCAGCAGCTTAGATGTGGAAGATCCAGCAACTAATGAAAAACTGTTTTTT.

This clonotype occurred once. A read error is possible here, since a much larger clone lies one base away. The chain combines TRBV24-1 with TRBJ2-1; a weak D match, TRBD1 (6 bases). This CDR3 comprises 13 residues. From germline, CDR1 is KGHDR and CDR2 SFDVKD. V gave up 3 bases and J gave up 13 bases, with 15 bases separating them. CDR3 in amino acids: CATSDGTMETQFF. The DNA for the CDR3 is TGTGCCACCAGTGATGGGACAATGGAGACCCAGTTCTTC.

The J gene is TRBJ2-3, the V gene TRBV20-1, with D perhaps matching TRBD2 (6 bases). This CDR3 region has 14 residues. The V end lost 5 bases, the J end lost 4 bases, and 16 bases lay between the germline ends. Germline-derived CDR1 and CDR2 are DFQATT and SNEGSKA (reference sequence). The CDR3 protein is CSAPSVSSADTQYF. The CDR3 DNA follows: TGCAGTGCTCCGAGCGTCTCTAGCGCAGATACGCAGTATTTT.

A remark on this clonotype: A much larger clone is a single base away; this may be a read error. The gene calls are TRBV19 and TRBJ2-7, with 8 positions matching TRBD2. The germline CDR1 and CDR2 sequences are LNHDA and SQIVND (reference sequence). The junction had 5 bases not matched to a gene; V was cut back by 7 bases and J by 3 bases. This CDR3 is built from 13 residues. Here the CDR3 reads CASTPGGDYEQYF. DNA of the CDR3: TGTGCCAGTACCCCGGGAGGGGACTACGAGCAGTACTTC.

On this clonotype: Since a much larger clone is just one base distant, this may be a read error. The chain joins TRBV6-4 to TRBJ2-5; 8 bases are a match to TRBD2. The V segment lost 6 bases and the J segment 11 bases; nucleotides outside the gene matches: 17. Per the germline V gene, CDR1 is MRHNA and CDR2 is SNTAGT. CDR3 length equals 15 residues. The CDR3 sequence is CASRPGTSGYDEQYF. CDR3 nucleotides: TGTGCCAGCAGGCCCGGGACTAGTGGGTACGATGAGCAGTACTTC.

The chain links TRBV19 to TRBJ2-7; 8 nucleotides align to TRBD2. V lost 5 bases, J lost 1 base, and 7 bases stayed unmatched. CDR1 and CDR2 (germline): LNHDA, SQIVND (reference sequence). The CDR3 runs to 15 residues. CDR3 sequence: CASSPSTSASYEQYF. The CDR3 nucleotides are TGTGCCAGTAGTCCTTCGACTAGCGCTTCCTACGAGCAGTACTTC.

The chain employs TRBV20-1 and TRBJ1-1; the match to TRBD1 covers 7 bases. This CDR3 is 15 amino acids long. Per germline, CDR1 DFQATT and CDR2 SNEGSKA (reference sequence). Trimming cost V 3 bases and J 4 bases; bases outside gene matches: 11. CDR3 in amino acids: CSASPQGLATTEAFF. The DNA for the CDR3 is TGCAGTGCTAGTCCACAGGGGCTCGCTACCACTGAAGCTTTCTTT.

This clonotype was observed many times. This chain links TRBV27 with TRBJ2-3, with D possibly being TRBD1 or TRBD2 (6 bases each). This CDR3 contains 17 residues. The V gene lost 4 bases and the J gene lost 2 bases, with 19 bases spanning the gap. Germline values: CDR1 MNHEY, CDR2 SMNVEV (reference sequence). The CDR3 protein is CASSSEGGGHFTDTQYF. In nucleotides, the CDR3 is TGTGCCAGCAGTTCCGAGGGGGGCGGACACTTCACAGATACGCAGTATTTT.

Notes on this clonotype: A much larger clonotype is one base distant, so this may be a read error. The rearrangement links TRBV7-7 to TRBJ2-5; maybe TRBD1 (5 bases). V dropped 5 bases and J dropped 9 bases, with 19 bases sitting between them. The CDR3 spans 14 residues. Per germline, CDR1 SSHAT and CDR2 FNYEAQ (reference sequence). The CDR3 DNA is TGTGCCAGCAGCCCGAGTGGGGCGGAAGGGGCCCAGTACTTC. This sequence encodes CASSPSGAEGAQYF. Full variable domain (remainder filled in from reference TRBV7-7 and TRBJ2-5): GAGVSQSPRYKVTKRGQDVTLRCDPISSHATLYWYQQALGQGPEFLTYFNYEAQPDKSGLPSDRFSAERPEGSISTLTIQRTEQRDSAMYRCASSPSGAEGAQYFGPGTRLLVL.

This clonotype was picked up many times. CDR3 nucleotide sequence: TGCAGCGTTGAAGGTAACTACGAGCAGTACTTC. Encoded protein: CSVEGNYEQYF. V gene TRBV29-1 combines with J gene TRBJ2-7; D is unresolved. This CDR3 region has 11 residues. Germline CDR1 reads SQVTM; CDR2 reads ANQGSEA. V was shortened by 1 base and J by 3 bases, with 4 bases between the two germline ends.

This clonotype has only a few counts. This sequence joins TRBV6-5 and TRBJ2-1; possibly TRBD2 for D (6 bases). There are 16 residues in the CDR3. Germline V lookup: CDR1 MNHEY, CDR2 SVGAGI. V lost 5 bases to trimming and J lost 1 base, with 15 bases between them. CDR3 region: CASSPLRGRSYNEQFF. CDR3 coding DNA: TGTGCCAGCAGTCCGCTTCGGGGGAGGTCCTACAATGAGCAGTTCTTC.

The rearrangement links TRBV24-1 to TRBJ1-5; D perhaps matches TRBD1 (5 bases). V was shortened by 5 bases and J by 6 bases, with 10 bases between the two germline ends. CDR1 and CDR2 (germline): KGHDR, SFDVKD. The CDR3 totals 13 residues. The CDR3 is CATSGQGGQPQHF. In DNA form, the CDR3 reads TGTGCCACCAGTGGGCAGGGTGGTCAGCCCCAGCATTTT.